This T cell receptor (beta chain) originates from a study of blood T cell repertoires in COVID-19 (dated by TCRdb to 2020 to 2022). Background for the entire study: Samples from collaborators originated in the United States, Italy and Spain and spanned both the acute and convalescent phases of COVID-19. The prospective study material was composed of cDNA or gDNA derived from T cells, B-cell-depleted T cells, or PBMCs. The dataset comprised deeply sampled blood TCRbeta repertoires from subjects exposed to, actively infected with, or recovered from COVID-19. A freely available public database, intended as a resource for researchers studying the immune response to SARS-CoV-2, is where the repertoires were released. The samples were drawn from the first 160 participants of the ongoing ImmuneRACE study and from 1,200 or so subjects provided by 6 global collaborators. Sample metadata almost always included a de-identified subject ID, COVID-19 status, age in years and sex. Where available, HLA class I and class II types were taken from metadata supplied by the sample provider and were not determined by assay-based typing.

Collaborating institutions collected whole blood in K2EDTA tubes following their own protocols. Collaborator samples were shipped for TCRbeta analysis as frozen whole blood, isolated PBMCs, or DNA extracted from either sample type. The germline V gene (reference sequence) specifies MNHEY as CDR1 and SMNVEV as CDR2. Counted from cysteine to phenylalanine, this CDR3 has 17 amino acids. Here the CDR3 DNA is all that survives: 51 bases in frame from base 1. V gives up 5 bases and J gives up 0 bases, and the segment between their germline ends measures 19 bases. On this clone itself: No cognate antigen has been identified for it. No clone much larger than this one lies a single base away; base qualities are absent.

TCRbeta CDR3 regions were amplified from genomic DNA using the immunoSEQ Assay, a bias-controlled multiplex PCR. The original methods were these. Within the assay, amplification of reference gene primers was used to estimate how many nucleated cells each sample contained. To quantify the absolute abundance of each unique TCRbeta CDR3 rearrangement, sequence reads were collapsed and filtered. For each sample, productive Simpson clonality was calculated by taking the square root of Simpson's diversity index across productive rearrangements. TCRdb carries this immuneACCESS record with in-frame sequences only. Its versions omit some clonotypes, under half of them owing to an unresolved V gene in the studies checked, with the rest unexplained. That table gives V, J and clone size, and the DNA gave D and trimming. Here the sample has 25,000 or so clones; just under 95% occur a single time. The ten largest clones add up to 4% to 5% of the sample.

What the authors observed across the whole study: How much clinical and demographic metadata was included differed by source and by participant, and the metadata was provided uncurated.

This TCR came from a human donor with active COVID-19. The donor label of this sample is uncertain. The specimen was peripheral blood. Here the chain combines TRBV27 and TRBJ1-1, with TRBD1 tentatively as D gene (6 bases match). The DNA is TGTGCCAGCAGTCCCTTGGGCGGGGGGCAGATGAACACTGAAGCTTTCTTT. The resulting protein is CASSPLGGGQMNTEAFF.